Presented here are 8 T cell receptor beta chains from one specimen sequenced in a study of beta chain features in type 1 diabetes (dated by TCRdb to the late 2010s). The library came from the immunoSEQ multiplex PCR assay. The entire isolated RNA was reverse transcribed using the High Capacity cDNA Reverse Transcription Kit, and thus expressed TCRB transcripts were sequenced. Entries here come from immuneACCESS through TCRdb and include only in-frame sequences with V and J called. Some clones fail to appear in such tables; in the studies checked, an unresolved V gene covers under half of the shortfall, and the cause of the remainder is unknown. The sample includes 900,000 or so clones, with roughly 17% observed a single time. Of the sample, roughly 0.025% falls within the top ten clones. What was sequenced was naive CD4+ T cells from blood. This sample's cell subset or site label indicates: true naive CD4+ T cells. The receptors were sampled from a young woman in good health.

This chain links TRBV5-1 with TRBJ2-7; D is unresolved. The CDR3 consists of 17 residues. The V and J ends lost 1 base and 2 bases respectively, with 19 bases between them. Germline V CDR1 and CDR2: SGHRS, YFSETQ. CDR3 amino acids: CASSLSPRTHITYEQYF. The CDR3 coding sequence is TGCGCCAGCAGCTTGTCACCTAGGACGCATATTACCTACGAGCAGTACTTC.

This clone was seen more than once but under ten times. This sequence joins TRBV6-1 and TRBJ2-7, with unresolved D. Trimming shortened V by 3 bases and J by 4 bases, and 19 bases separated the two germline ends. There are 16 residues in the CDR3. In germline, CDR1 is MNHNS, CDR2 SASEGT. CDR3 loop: CASSDRTVGAGYEQYF. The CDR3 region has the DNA TGTGCCAGCAGTGACAGGACGGTGGGCGCTGGATACGAGCAGTACTTC.

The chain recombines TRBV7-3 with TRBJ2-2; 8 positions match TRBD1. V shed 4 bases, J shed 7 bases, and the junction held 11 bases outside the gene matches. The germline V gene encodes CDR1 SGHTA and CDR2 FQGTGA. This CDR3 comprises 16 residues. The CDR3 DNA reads TGTGCCAGCAGCTCCGGACAGGGTCCTCGTGTCGGGGAGCTGTTTTTT. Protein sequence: CASSSGQGPRVGELFF.

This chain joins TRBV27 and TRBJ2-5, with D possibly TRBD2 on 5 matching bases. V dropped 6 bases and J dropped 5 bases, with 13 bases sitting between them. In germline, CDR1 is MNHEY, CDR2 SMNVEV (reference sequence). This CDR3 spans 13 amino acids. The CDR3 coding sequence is TGTGCCAGCAGCTCGTTCGGGATCGAGACCCAGTACTTC. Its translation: CASSSFGIETQYF.

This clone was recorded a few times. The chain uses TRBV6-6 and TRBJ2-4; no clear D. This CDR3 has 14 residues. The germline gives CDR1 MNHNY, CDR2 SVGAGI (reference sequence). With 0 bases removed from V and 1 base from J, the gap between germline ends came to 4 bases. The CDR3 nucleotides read TGTGCCAGCAGTTACTCAGGGGCCAAAAACATTCAGTACTTC. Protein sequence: CASSYSGAKNIQYF.

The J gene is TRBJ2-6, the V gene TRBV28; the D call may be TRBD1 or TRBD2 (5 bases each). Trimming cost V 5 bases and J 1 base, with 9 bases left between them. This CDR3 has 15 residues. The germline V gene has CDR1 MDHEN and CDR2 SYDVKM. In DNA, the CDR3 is TGTGCCAGCAGTGGGGGACCTTCTGGGGCCAACGTCCTGACTTTC. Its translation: CASSGGPSGANVLTF.

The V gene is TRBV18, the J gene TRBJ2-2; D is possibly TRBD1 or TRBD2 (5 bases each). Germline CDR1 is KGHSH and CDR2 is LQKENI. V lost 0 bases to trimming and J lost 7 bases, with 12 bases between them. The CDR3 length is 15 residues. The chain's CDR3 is CASSPPGTADGELFF. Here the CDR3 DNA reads TGTGCCAGCTCACCACCGGGGACGGCGGACGGGGAGCTGTTTTTT.

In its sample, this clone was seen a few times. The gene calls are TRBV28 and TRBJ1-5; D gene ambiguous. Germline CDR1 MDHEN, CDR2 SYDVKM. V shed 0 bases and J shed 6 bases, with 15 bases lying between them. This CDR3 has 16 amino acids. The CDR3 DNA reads TGTGCCAGCAGTTTATGGGGCAGGCCATTAGGTCAGCCCCAGCATTTT. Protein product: CASSLWGRPLGQPQHF.